In this sample, the clone carrying this T cell receptor (beta chain) turned up a few times. The data were taken from a study of T-cell memory formation after mild COVID-19. TCRdb ran MiXCR on the 5' RACE reads and lists one entry per CDR3 protein. Of about 390,000 distinct CDR3 sequences listed, 15% to 20% were seen once; the top ten hold approximately 21%. The V gene's germline CDR1 is SNHLY and CDR2 FYNNEI. The CDR3 is made up of 15 amino acids. Trimming pared 3 bases from V and 0 bases from J, leaving 11 bases between. Sequencing was carried out using PBMCs or a T cell subset sorted from them (not recorded which). The chain employs TRBV2 and TRBJ2-5, with unresolved D. This sequence originates from a man aged 18 to 30 who had mild COVID-19 (a few samples of this study predate the infection). Cell type and time point are not known. The CDR3 coding sequence is TGTGCCAGCAGTGATCAGTCTTCGTACCAAGAGACCCAGTACTTC. Amino acids: CASSDQSSYQETQYF.